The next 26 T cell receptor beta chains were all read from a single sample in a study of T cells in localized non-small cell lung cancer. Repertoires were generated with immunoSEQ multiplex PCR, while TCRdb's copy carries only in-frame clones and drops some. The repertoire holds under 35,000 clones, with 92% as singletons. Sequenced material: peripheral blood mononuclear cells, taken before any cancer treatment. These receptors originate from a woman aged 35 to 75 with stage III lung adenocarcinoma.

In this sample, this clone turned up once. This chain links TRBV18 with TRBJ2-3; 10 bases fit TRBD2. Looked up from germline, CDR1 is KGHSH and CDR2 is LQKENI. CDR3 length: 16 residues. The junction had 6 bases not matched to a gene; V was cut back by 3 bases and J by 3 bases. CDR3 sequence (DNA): TGTGCCAGCTCACCGCTAGCGGGAGTAACGACAGATACGCAGTATTTT. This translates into CASSPLAGVTTDTQYF.

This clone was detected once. The CDR3 here is CASSFGGVTYEQYF. In DNA form, the CDR3 reads TGCGCCAGCAGCTTCGGGGGGGTCACCTACGAGCAGTACTTC. J is TRBJ2-7 and V is TRBV5-1; 8 bases are shared with TRBD2. Trimming took 2 bases from V and 2 from J; bases not matched to a gene: 3. Germline CDR1 SGHRS, CDR2 YFSETQ. CDR3 length equals 14 residues. Complete variable domain (other parts from reference TRBV5-1 and TRBJ2-7): KAGVTQTPRYLIKTRGQQVTLSCSPISGHRSVSWYQQTPGQGLQFLFEYFSETQRNKGNFPGRFSGRQFSNSRSEMNVSTLELGDSALYLCASSFGGVTYEQYFGPGTRLTVT.

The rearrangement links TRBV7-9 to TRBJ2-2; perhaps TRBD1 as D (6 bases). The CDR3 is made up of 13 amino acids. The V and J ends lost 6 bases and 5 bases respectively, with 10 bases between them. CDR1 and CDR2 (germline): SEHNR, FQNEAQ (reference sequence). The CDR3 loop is CASRLQGTGELFF. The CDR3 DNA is TGTGCCAGCAGGTTACAGGGTACCGGGGAGCTGTTTTTT.

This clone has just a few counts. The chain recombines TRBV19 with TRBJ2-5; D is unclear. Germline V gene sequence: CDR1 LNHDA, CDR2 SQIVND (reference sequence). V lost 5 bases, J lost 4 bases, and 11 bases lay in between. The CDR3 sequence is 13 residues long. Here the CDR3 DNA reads TGTGCCAGTAGTCGATCGCGTGCAGAGACCCAGTACTTC. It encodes CASSRSRAETQYF.

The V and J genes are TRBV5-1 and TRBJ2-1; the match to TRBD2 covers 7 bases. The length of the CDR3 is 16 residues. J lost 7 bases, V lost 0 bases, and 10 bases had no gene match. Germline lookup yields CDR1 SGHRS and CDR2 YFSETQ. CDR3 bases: TGCGCCAGCAGCTTGGCTAGGGAGGGAGCGTGGAATGAGCAGTTCTTC. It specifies CASSLAREGAWNEQFF.

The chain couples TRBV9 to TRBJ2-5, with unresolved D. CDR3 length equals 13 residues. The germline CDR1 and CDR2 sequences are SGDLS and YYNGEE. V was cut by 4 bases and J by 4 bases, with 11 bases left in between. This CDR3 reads CASSPAPTETQYF. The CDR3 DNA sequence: TGTGCCAGCAGCCCGGCCCCGACAGAGACCCAGTACTTC.

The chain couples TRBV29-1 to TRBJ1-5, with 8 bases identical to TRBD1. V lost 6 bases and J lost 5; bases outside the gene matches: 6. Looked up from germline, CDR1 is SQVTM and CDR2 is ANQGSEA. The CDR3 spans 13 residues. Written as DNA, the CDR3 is TGCAGCGTCGGACAGGGTGTCGATCAGCCCCAGCATTTT. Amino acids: CSVGQGVDQPQHF.

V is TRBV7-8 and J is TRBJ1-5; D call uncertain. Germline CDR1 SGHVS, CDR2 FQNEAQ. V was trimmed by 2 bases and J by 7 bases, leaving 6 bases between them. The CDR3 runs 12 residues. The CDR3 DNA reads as TGTGCCAGCAGCTTATTGGGACAGCCCCAGCATTTT. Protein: CASSLLGQPQHF. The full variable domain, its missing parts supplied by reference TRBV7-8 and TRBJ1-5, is GAGVSQSPRYKVAKRGQDVALRCDPISGHVSLFWYQQALGQGPEFLTYFQNEAQLDKSGLPSDRFFAERPEGSVSTLKIQRTQQEDSAVYLCASSLLGQPQHFGDGTRLSIL.

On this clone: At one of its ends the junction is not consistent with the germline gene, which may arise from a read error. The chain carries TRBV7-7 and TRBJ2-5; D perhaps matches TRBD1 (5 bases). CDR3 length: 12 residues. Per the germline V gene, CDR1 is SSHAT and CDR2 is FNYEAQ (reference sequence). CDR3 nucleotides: TGTGCTAGCAGCCGCCCAGGGGAGACCCAGTACTTC. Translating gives CASSRPGETQYF.

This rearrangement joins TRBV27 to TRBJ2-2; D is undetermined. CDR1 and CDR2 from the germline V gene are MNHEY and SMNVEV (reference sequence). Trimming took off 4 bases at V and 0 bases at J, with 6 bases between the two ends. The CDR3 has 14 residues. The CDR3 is CASSWAANTGELFF. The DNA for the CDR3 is TGTGCCAGCAGTTGGGCCGCGAACACCGGGGAGCTGTTTTTT.

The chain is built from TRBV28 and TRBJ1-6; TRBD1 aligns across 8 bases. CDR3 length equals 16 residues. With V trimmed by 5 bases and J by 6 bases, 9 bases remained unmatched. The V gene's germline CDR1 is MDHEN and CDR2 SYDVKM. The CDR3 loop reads CASSPSGQGSNSPLHF. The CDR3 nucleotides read TGTGCCAGCAGTCCCTCTGGACAGGGTAGTAATTCACCCCTCCACTTT.

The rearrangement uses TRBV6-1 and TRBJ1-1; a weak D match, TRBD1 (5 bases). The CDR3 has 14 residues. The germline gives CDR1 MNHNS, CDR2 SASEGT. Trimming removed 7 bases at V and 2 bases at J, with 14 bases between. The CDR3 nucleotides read TGTGCCAGCACGGGCAGGGAGGGAAACACTGAAGCTTTCTTT. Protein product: CASTGREGNTEAFF.

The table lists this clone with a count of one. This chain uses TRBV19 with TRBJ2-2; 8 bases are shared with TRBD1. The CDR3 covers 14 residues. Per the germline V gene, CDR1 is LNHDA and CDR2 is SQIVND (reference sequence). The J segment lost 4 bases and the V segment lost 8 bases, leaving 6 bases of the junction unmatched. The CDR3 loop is CASRDRGITGELFF. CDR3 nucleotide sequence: TGTGCCAGTCGTGACAGGGGAATCACCGGGGAGCTGTTTTTT.

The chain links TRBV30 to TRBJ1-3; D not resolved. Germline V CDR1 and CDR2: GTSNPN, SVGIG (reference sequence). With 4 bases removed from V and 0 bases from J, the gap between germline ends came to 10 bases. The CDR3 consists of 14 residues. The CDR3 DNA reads TGTGCCTGGATGGCAGGCGCCTCTGGAAACACCATATATTTT. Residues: CAWMAGASGNTIYF.

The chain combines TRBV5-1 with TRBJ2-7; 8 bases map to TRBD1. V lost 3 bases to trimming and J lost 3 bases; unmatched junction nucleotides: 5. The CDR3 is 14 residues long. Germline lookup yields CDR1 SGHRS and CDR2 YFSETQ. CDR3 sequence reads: CASSSRTGNYEQYF. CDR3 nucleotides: TGCGCCAGCAGCTCTCGGACAGGGAACTACGAGCAGTACTTC.

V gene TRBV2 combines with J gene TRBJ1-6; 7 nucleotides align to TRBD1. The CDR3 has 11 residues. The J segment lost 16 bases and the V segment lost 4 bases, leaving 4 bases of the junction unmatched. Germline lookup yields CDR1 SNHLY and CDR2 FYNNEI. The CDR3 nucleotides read TGTGCCAGCAGTGTAGGGGGCGGTCTCCACTTT. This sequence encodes CASSVGGGLHF.

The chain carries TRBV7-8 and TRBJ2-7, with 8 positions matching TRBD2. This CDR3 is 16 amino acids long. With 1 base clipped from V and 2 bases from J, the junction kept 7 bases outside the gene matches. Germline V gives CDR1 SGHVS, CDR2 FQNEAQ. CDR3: CASSLEERESPYEQYF. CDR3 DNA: TGTGCCAGCAGCTTAGAAGAGCGGGAGAGTCCCTACGAGCAGTACTTC.

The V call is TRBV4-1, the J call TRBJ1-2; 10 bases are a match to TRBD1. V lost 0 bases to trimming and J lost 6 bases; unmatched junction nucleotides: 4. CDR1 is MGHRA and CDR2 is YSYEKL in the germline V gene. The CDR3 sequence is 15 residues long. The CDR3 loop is CASSQDKGTGDGYTF. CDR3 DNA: TGCGCCAGCAGCCAAGATAAAGGGACAGGGGATGGCTACACCTTC.

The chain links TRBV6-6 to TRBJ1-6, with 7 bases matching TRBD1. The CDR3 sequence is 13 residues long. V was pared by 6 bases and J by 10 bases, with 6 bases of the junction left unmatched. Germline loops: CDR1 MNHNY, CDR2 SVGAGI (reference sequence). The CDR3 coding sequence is TGTGCCAGCAGGACAGGGTTTCGCTCACCCCTCCACTTT. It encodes CASRTGFRSPLHF.

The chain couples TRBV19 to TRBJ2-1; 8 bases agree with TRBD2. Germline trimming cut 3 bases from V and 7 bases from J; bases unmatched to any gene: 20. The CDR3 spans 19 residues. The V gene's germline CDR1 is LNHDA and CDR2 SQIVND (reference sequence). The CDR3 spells CASSIPAPSGSLGENEQFF. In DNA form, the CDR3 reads TGTGCCAGTAGTATCCCTGCCCCGAGCGGGAGTCTAGGCGAGAATGAGCAGTTCTTC.

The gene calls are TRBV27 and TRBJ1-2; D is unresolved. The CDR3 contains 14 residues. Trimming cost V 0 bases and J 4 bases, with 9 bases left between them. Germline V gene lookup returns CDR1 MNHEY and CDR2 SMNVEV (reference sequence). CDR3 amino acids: CASSLSSGVYGYTF. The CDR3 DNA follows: TGTGCCAGCAGTTTATCATCCGGGGTCTATGGCTACACCTTC.

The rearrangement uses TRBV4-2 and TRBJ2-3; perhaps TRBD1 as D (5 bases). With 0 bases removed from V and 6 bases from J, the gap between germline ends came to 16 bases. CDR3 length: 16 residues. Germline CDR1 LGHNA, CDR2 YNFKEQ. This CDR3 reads CASSQEVGPGVDTQYF. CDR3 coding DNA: TGTGCCAGCAGCCAAGAGGTGGGGCCCGGAGTGGATACGCAGTATTTT.

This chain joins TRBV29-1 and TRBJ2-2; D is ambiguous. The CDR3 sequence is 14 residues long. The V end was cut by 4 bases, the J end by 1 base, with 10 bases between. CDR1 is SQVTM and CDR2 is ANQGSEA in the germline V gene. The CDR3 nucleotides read TGCAGCGTTGTCCCAGTAAAGAACACCGGGGAGCTGTTTTTT. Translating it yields CSVVPVKNTGELFF.

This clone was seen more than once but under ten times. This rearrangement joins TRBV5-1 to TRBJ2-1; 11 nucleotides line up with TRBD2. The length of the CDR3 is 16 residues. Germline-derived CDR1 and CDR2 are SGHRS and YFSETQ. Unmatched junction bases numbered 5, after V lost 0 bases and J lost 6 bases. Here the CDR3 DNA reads TGCGCCAGCAGCTTGGTGTTAGCGGGAGGGGCCAATGAGCAGTTCTTC. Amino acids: CASSLVLAGGANEQFF.

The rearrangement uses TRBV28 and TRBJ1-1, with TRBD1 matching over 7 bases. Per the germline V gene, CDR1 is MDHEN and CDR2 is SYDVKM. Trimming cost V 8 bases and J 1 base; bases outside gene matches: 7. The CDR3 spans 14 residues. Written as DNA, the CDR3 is TGTGCCAGCTGGAACCAGGGGGGGAACACTGAAGCTTTCTTT. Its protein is CASWNQGGNTEAFF.

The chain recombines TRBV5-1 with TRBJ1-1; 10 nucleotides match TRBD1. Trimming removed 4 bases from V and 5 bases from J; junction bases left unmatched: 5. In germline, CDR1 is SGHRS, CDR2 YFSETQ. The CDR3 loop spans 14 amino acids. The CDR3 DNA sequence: TGCGCCAGCAGCAACGCGGGACAGGGGACTGAAGCTTTCTTT. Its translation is CASSNAGQGTEAFF.